Each of the 11 T cell receptor beta chains below was sequenced from the same sample in a study of blood T cell repertoires in COVID-19. Using immunoSEQ multiplex PCR, the repertoire was profiled, and TCRdb retains in-frame clones only, with some absent. Counted here are about 210,000 clones, 80% occurring once; the ten biggest clones make up about 7.2%. The sample taken for sequencing was peripheral blood. These receptors came from a woman in her sixties or seventies with acute or convalescent COVID-19.

The chain links TRBV6-4 to TRBJ2-3; possible D gene TRBD2, 5 bases. Germline V gives CDR1 MRHNA, CDR2 SNTAGT. The CDR3 is 13 residues long. Trimming pared 0 bases from V and 5 bases from J, leaving 6 bases between. CDR3 nucleotides: TGTGCCAGCAGTGACTCGAGGGAAGATACGCAGTATTTT. Its protein is CASSDSREDTQYF.

The chain combines TRBV29-1 with TRBJ2-1, with TRBD2 matching 7 bases. The CDR3 length is 12 residues. The germline V gene has CDR1 SQVTM and CDR2 ANQGSEA. The junction had 2 bases not matched to a gene; V was cut back by 3 bases and J by 6 bases. The CDR3 DNA reads TGCAGCGTTGAGGGAGGGACCAATGAGCAGTTCTTC. It codes for CSVEGGTNEQFF.

This chain uses TRBV6-5 with TRBJ2-3, with TRBD1 identical over 7 bases. The CDR3 contains 16 residues. The germline V gene encodes CDR1 MNHEY and CDR2 SVGAGI. V lost 3 bases, J lost 0 bases, and 6 bases stayed unmatched. This CDR3 is CASSYTGASSTDTQYF. The CDR3 bases are TGTGCCAGCAGTTATACAGGGGCCTCTAGCACAGATACGCAGTATTTT.

The V and J genes are TRBV12-5 and TRBJ2-5, with 12 bases lining up with TRBD2. The CDR3 spans 17 residues. Germline CDR1 is LGHNT and CDR2 is FRNRAP. J gave up 3 bases and V 1 base, and 6 bases lay outside the gene matches. As DNA, the CDR3 is TGTGCTAGTGGTTTGGGACTAGCGGGGGTCGCGGAAGAGACCCAGTACTTC. Amino acids: CASGLGLAGVAEETQYF.

The chain combines TRBV18 with TRBJ2-7, with a possible D match to TRBD1 (7 bases). Germline values: CDR1 KGHSH, CDR2 LQKENI. The V end was cut by 3 bases, the J end by 6 bases, with 15 bases between. The CDR3 is 14 amino acids. CDR3 in DNA: TGTGCCAGCTCACCTGCGGAGGGGGCGGGCGAGCAGTACTTC. It yields the protein CASSPAEGAGEQYF.

This clone occurred a few times. The chain combines TRBV18 with TRBJ2-5; D is possibly TRBD2 (6 bases). Germline assignment: CDR1 KGHSH and CDR2 LQKENI. V was pared by 0 bases and J by 2 bases, with 13 bases between. This CDR3 contains 16 residues. The CDR3 bases are TGTGCCAGCTCACCACCCCGGCGCGCGGGGCAAGAGACCCAGTACTTC. It is translated as CASSPPRRAGQETQYF. Variable domain in full (rest from reference TRBV18 and TRBJ2-5): NAGVMQNPRHLVRRRGQEARLRCSPMKGHSHVYWYRQLPEEGLKFMVYLQKENIIDESGMPKERFSAEFPKEGPSILRIQQVVRGDSAAYFCASSPPRRAGQETQYFGPGTRLLVL.

This rearrangement joins TRBV4-1 to TRBJ2-3; no definite D call. V was shortened by 1 base and J by 6 bases, with 5 bases between the two germline ends. CDR3 size: 12 residues. Germline CDR1 reads MGHRA; CDR2 reads YSYEKL. The DNA of the CDR3 is TGCGCCAGCAGCCAAGTCCGGGATACGCAGTATTTT. Protein sequence: CASSQVRDTQYF.

The V gene is TRBV7-9, the J gene TRBJ2-7, with 9 bases lining up with TRBD2. The CDR3 spans 16 residues. CDR1 and CDR2 (germline): SEHNR, FQNEAQ (reference sequence). The V gene end was trimmed by 3 bases and the J gene end by 6 bases; junction bases not matched to a gene: 12. The DNA of the CDR3 is TGTGCCAGCAGCTTTCAGGGAGCGGGGGGCCAGGGCGAGCAGTACTTC. Translation: CASSFQGAGGQGEQYF.

The rearrangement uses TRBV5-1 and TRBJ2-2; a possible D gene is TRBD2 (5 bases). CDR3 length equals 14 residues. Between the trimmed V and J ends, which lost 3 bases and 3 bases, there was a span of 9 bases. Germline loops: CDR1 SGHRS, CDR2 YFSETQ. The CDR3 DNA follows: TGCGCCAGCAGCTCCGAGGGATACACCGGGGAGCTGTTTTTT. Translated: CASSSEGYTGELFF.

The V gene is TRBV19, the J gene TRBJ1-2; 7 nucleotides agree with TRBD1. There are 15 residues in the CDR3. Germline CDR1 is LNHDA and CDR2 is SQIVND (reference sequence). J was trimmed by 5 bases and V by 1 base; bases with no gene match: 7. The CDR3 region is CASSIAGQKIYGYTF. The CDR3 DNA sequence: TGTGCCAGTAGTATAGCGGGACAGAAGATATATGGCTACACCTTC.

This sequence joins TRBV11-2 and TRBJ2-5; D is perhaps TRBD2 (6 bases). Germline-derived CDR1 and CDR2 are SGHAT and FQNNGV. The CDR3 loop spans 14 amino acids. V lost 0 bases and J 7 bases, leaving 12 bases between the germline ends. The chain's CDR3 is CASSLERRGGTQYF. The DNA for the CDR3 is TGTGCCAGCAGCTTAGAGAGGCGGGGCGGGACCCAGTACTTC.